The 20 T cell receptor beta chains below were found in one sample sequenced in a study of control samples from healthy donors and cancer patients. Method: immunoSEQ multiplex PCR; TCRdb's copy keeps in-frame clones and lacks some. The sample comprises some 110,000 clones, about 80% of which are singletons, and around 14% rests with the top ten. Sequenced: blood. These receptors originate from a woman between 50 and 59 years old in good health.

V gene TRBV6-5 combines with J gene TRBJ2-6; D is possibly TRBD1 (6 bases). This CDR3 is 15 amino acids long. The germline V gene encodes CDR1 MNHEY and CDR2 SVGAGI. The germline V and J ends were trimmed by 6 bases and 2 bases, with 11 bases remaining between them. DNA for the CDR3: TGTGCCAGCAGAGTAGACAGGACTGGGGCCAACGTCCTGACTTTC. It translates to CASRVDRTGANVLTF.

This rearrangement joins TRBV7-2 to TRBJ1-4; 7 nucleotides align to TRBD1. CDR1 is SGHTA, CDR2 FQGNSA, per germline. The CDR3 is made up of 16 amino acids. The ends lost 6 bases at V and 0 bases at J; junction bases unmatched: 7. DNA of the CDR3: TGTGCCAGCAGAAGACAGGGCAGATCAACTAATGAAAAACTGTTTTTT. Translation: CASRRQGRSTNEKLFF.

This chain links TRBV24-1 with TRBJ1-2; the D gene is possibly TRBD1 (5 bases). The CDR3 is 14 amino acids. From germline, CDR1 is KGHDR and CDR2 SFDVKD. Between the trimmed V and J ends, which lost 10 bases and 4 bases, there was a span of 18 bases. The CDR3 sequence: CATSTANLGYGYTF. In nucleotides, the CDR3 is TGTGCCACATCGACAGCCAACCTAGGCTATGGCTACACCTTC.

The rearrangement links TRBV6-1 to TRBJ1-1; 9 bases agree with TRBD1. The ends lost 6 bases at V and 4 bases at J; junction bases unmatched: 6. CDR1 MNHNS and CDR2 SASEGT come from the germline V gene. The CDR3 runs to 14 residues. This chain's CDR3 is CASSYPGQGTEAFF. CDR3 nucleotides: TGTGCCAGCAGCTATCCGGGACAGGGCACTGAAGCTTTCTTT.

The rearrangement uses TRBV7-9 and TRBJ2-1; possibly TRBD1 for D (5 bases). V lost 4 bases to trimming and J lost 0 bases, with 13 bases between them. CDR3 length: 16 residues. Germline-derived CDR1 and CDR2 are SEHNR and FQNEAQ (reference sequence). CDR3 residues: CASSSPPRGSYNEQFF. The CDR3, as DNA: TGTGCCAGCAGCTCACCCCCTAGGGGCTCCTACAATGAGCAGTTCTTC.

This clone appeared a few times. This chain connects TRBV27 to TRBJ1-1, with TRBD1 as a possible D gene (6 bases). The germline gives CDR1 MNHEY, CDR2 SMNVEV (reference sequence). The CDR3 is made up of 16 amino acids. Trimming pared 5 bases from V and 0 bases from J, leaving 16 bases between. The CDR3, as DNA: TGTGCCAGCAGTCTCCACAGGGTGGGGGTGAACACTGAAGCTTTCTTT. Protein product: CASSLHRVGVNTEAFF.

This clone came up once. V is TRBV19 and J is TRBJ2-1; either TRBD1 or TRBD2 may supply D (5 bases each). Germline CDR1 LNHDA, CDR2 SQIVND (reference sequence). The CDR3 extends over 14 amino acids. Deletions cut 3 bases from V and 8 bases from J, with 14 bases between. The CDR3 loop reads CASSIGAGRYEQFF. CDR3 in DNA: TGTGCCAGTAGTATTGGGGCGGGCAGGTATGAGCAGTTCTTC.

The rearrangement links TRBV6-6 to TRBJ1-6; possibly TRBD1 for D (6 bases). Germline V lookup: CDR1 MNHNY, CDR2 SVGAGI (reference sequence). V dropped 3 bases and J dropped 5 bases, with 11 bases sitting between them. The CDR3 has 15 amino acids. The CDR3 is CASSYQRQDNSPLHF. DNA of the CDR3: TGTGCCAGCAGTTATCAGAGACAGGATAATTCACCCCTCCACTTT.

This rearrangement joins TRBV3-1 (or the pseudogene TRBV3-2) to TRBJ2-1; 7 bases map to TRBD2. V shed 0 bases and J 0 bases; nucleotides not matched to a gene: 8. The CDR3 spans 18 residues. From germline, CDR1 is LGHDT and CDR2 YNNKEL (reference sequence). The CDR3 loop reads CASSQDWASGTSYNEQFF. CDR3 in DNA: TGTGCCAGCAGCCAAGACTGGGCTAGCGGAACCTCCTACAATGAGCAGTTCTTC.

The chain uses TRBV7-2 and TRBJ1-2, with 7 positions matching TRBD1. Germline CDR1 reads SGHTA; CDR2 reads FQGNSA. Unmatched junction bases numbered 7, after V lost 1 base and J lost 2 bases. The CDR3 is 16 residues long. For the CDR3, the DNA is TGTGCCAGCAGCTTAGACAGGGGACCATCAAACTATGGCTACACCTTC. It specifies CASSLDRGPSNYGYTF.

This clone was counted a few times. The CDR3 loop is CASSGQSSGNTIYF. CDR3 bases: TGTGCCAGCAGCGGACAGAGCTCTGGAAACACCATATATTTT. The genes are TRBV9 and TRBJ1-3; D may be TRBD1 (5 bases). Germline CDR1 reads SGDLS; CDR2 reads YYNGEE. This CDR3 comprises 14 residues. V lost 3 bases to trimming and J lost 0 bases, with 7 bases between them.

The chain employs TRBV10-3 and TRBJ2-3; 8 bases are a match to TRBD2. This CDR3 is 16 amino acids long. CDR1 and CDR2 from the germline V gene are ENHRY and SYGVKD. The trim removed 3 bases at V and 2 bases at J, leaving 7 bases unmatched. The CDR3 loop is CAISDQLAVATDTQYF. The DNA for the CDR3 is TGTGCCATCAGTGACCAACTAGCGGTTGCCACAGATACGCAGTATTTT.

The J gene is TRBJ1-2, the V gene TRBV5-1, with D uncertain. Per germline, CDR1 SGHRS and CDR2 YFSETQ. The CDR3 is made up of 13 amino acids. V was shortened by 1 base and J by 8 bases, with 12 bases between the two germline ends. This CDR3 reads CASSLSVSSGYTF. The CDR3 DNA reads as TGCGCCAGCAGCTTGTCGGTCTCCTCGGGCTACACCTTC.

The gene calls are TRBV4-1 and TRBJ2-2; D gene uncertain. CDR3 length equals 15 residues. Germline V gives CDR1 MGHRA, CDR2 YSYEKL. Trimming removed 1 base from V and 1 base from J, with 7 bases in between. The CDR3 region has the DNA TGCGCCAGCAGCCAAGTATTAAAGAACACCGGGGAGCTGTTTTTT. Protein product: CASSQVLKNTGELFF.

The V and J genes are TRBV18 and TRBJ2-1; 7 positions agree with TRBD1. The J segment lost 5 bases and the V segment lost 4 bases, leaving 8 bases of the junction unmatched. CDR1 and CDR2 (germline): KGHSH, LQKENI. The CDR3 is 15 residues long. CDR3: CASSHRQGRHNEQFF. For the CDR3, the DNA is TGTGCCAGCTCACACCGACAGGGTAGGCACAATGAGCAGTTCTTC.

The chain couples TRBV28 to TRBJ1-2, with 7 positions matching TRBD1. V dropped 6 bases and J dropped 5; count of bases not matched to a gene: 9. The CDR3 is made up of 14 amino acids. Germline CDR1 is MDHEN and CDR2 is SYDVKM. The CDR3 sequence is CASRKTGVWYGYTF. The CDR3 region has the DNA TGTGCCAGCAGGAAAACAGGGGTTTGGTATGGCTACACCTTC.

CDR3 sequence: CASSQALGLGNTIYF. DNA for the CDR3: TGTGCCAGCAGCCAAGCACTGGGTCTTGGAAACACCATATATTTT. The V and J genes are TRBV3-1 (or the pseudogene TRBV3-2) and TRBJ1-3; D gene uncertain. Germline V gene lookup returns CDR1 LGHDT and CDR2 YNNKEL (reference sequence). This CDR3 comprises 15 residues. The V gene lost 1 base and the J gene lost 3 bases, with 10 bases spanning the gap.

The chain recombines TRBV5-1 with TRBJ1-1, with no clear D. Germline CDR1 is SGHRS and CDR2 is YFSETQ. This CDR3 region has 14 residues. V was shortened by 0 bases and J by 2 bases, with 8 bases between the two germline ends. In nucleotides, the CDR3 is TGCGCCAGCAGCTTGGGGTCCGGAAACACTGAAGCTTTCTTT. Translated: CASSLGSGNTEAFF.

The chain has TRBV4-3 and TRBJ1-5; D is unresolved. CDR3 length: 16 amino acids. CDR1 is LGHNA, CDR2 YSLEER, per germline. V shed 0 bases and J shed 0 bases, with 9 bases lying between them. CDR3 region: CASSQDSGYSNQPQHF. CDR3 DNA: TGCGCCAGCAGCCAAGATTCTGGGTATAGCAATCAGCCCCAGCATTTT.

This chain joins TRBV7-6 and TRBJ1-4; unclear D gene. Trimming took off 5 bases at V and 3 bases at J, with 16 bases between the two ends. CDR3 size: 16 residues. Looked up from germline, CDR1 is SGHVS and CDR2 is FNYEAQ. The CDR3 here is CASSPNPRRSNEKLFF. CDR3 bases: TGTGCCAGCAGCCCCAATCCGAGAAGATCTAATGAAAAACTGTTTTTT.